This note documents a single TCR beta chain sequence. Its specific antigen is unknown. No clone much larger than this one lies a single base away; base qualities are absent. Every donor in the study was a healthy Caucasian. The twin cohort consisted of three pairs of female monozygotic twins, all aged roughly 18 to 29 years. Positive isolation kits from Invitrogen were used to isolate the CD4+ and CD8+ T cell populations. The CDR3 covers 18 residues, taking in both the cysteine and the phenylalanine. Left in the record is the CDR3 DNA by itself, 54 bases read in frame from the first base. Trimming removed 0 bases from V and 0 bases from J; the gene matches leave 6 bases unexplained. The germline V gene yields ENHRY for CDR1 and SYGVKD for CDR2. The source of the sample is a study of identical twins (dated by TCRdb to 2016 to 2017). Background for the entire study: TCR alpha and beta repertoires from monozygotic twins, unrelated adults of various ages and cord blood were deep-sequenced to test whether fetal clonotypes persist. Replicate twin experiments were performed at different times using different library preparation protocols to rule out contamination. What the research found in general, with its limitations: Compared with coincidental sharing between unrelated individuals, out-of-frame TCR alpha sequences shared between twins had an excess of sequences with low generation probability. Abundant cord blood beta clonotypes had fewer insertions, young adult naive repertoires showed a similar but weaker trend, and memory repertoires showed no such trend. Invariant T cells such as MAIT and iNKT could partly confound zero-insertion analyses, although diverse VJ usage argued against such confounding for most clonotypes. Conclusions relied on cross-sectional statistical analysis, since the same donors could not be followed over many years. In beta out-of-frame sequences, excess twin sharing was weaker, because having fewer shared sequences lowered the signal-to-noise ratio. Recombination models systematically underestimated out-of-frame TCR alpha sharing in monozygotic twins but agreed with sharing between unrelated individuals.

Libraries were built with 5' RACE. The instrument was an Illumina HiSeq 2000. A universal primer binding site was added through template switching, and the final cDNA carried a unique molecular identifier so that TCR cDNA molecules could be counted accurately. First-strand cDNA for TCR alpha and beta chains was synthesized from specific primers in the conserved constant-segment region. Each cDNA library was double barcoded, with a SMART-Mk sample barcode plus Illumina barcodes, to control for contamination. TruSeq adapter sequences along with Illumina sample barcodes were introduced in two successive PCR steps. The Illumina HiSeq platform was used with custom primers to sequence TCR alpha and beta cDNA libraries. As for the authors' bioinformatics: Unique molecular identifiers were extracted from raw reads with MiGEC, and CDR3 positions were determined with MiXCR. For each individual, recombination models were inferred using an EM algorithm with the repgenHMM and IGoR tools. Shared clonotypes were analyzed with the tcR package in R, and sharing was normalized by the product of cloneset sizes. To study raw recombination free of thymic and clonal selection effects, out-of-frame nonproductive sequences were analyzed. The public reads were reanalyzed by TCRdb: fastp trimming at Q25, MiXCR alignment, in-frame beta chains only. Here each entry gathers all rows of one CDR3 protein and keeps the most common genes and DNA. These V and J calls are TCRdb output, not the study's own analysis. The sample table contains about 530,000 distinct CDR3 sequences; only one count was recorded for roughly 15% of them. The ten largest clones add up to roughly 0.42% of the sample.

This sample was shared with a second study, whose subject was yellow fever vaccine responses in identical twins. From the second report: The T cell response to vaccination in identical twins was reported by the authors to appear partly convergent and partly personalized. In the study, vaccine-responding T cell clones were precisely tracked in identical twins.

Source material: CD4+ T cells sorted from blood. The receptor was isolated from a woman aged 18-29 years in good health. The chain was built from TRBV10-3 and TRBJ1-5; a stretch of 9 junction bases matches TRBD1. The CDR3: CAISESYRGLDSNQPQHF. The nucleotide sequence is TGTGCCATCAGTGAGTCCTACAGGGGGCTCGATAGCAATCAGCCCCAGCATTTT.